This is a list of T cell receptor beta chains from one sample in a study of regulatory T cells in long-lasting Graves disease. TCRdb processed the multiplex PCR reads anew with MiXCR; each CDR3 protein has one entry. The top ten clones hold 45% to 70% of a sample with some 280,000 distinct CDR3 sequences, 20% to 25% of them seen once. Sequencing was performed on peripheral blood mononuclear cells (PBMCs), taken when the disease was refractory, from a patient treated with antithyroid drugs. The receptors were gathered from a female donor with Graves disease. The CDR3 runs from the conserved cysteine through the conserved F or W. The D gene is left open where the match is weak. Clone size appears in some rows only: once, few, many, or a class for an expanded clone.

TRBV9	-	TRBJ2-7	TRBD1	TGTGCCAGCAGCGGGGACAGGCAGTACTTC	CASSGDRQYF
TRBV28	many	TRBJ2-5	TRBD2	TGTGCCAGCAGCGACTCTAGCGGGAGATTAGCAGAGACCCAGTACTTC	CASSDSSGRLAETQYF
TRBV28	few	TRBJ2-2	-	TGTGCCAGCACGCCTCCGGGGCAGGGCGCCGGGGAGCTGTTTTTT	CASTPPGQGAGELFF
TRBV14	few	TRBJ2-2	-	TGTGCCAGCAGGAAGCTTCAGTCCGGGGAGCTGTTTTTT	CASRKLQSGELFF
TRBV13	many	TRBJ2-5	-	TGTGCCAGCAGCCAGTCCGGACCGCGAGCAGAGACCCAGTACTTC	CASSQSGPRAETQYF
TRBV30	many	TRBJ2-7	-	TGTGCCTGGAGTCACAGCCGGAAAAGGGAGCAGTACTTC	CAWSHSRKREQYF
TRBV20-1	few	TRBJ2-2	TRBD1	TGCAGTGCCTGGACAGGGGTTACCGGGGAGCTGTTTTTT	CSAWTGVTGELFF
TRBV28	-	TRBJ2-1	-	TGTGCCAGCAGGCAAGGAGGGGGCACCGGGAGGGATGAGCAGTTCTTC	CASRQGGGTGRDEQFF
TRBV19	few	TRBJ1-5	TRBD1	TGTGCCAGTAAGGGACCCGGGACAGGGGAGGTACGGAGCAATCAGCCCCAGCATTTT	CASKGPGTGEVRSNQPQHF
TRBV28	-	TRBJ1-3	-	TGTGCCAGCAGTTTATGGGAGCGAGGAAACACCATATATTTT	CASSLWERGNTIYF
TRBV10-2	few	TRBJ2-7	-	TGCGCCAGCAGTGACCCCTACGAGCAGTACTTC	CASSDPYEQYF
TRBV28	-	TRBJ2-5	-	TGTGCCAGCAATTTCGGGAGAGGTGAGACCCAGTACTTC	CASNFGRGETQYF
TRBV11-2	many	TRBJ2-5	-	TGTGCCAGCAGCTCATGGGAGACCCAGTACTTC	CASSSWETQYF
TRBV28	many	TRBJ2-7	TRBD2	TGTGCCAGCAGTAGAAGCGGACTAGCGGATTACTACGAGCAGTACTTC	CASSRSGLADYYEQYF
TRBV7-2	few	TRBJ1-1	-	TGTGCCAGCAGCTTAGAAGTTCTCACTGAAGCTTTCTTT	CASSLEVLTEAFF
TRBV25-1	once	TRBJ2-7	-	TGTGCCAGCAGTGTGACTACAGGGAGTGGGGACTACGAGCAGTACTTC	CASSVTTGSGDYEQYF
TRBV7-9	many	TRBJ2-6	-	TGTGCCAGCAGCTTAGGTCCAGGGACTGGGGCCAACGTCCTGACTTTC	CASSLGPGTGANVLTF
TRBV7-2	many	TRBJ2-7	-	TGTGCCAGCAGCTTTTACGGGCCGTCCTACGAGCAGTACTTC	CASSFYGPSYEQYF
TRBV7-2	-	TRBJ2-2	TRBD1	TGTGCCAGCAGCTTCACAGGGGTCGCCGGGGAGCTGTTTTTT	CASSFTGVAGELFF
TRBV28	few	TRBJ1-5	-	TGTGCCAGCAGTCCCCTGGGGGGGCCCCAGCATTTT	CASSPLGGPQHF
TRBV7-9	-	TRBJ2-1	TRBD1	TGTGCCGGTTCAGGGGGCAATTACAATGAGCAGTTCTTC	CAGSGGNYNEQFF
TRBV7-2	-	TRBJ2-7	TRBD2	TGTGCCAGCAGCTCCGGGACTAGCGGGAGTGGGTACGAGCAGTACTTC	CASSSGTSGSGYEQYF
TRBV6-1	-	TRBJ1-6	TRBD1	TGTGCCAGCAGCCCTGAGGGGACAGTATCTTCACCCCTCCACTTT	CASSPEGTVSSPLHF
TRBV12-3/TRBV12-4	-	TRBJ2-2	-	TGTGCCAGCAGTTCTATTTCGACCGGGCGAAACACCGGGGAGCTGTTTTTT	CASSSISTGRNTGELFF
TRBV6-5	-	TRBJ1-5	-	TGTGCCAGCAGTTGGGGTCGGTTCAATCAGCCCCAGCATTTT	CASSWGRFNQPQHF
TRBV4-2	few	TRBJ2-1	TRBD2	TGTGCCAGCAGCCCCGGGACTACCATCAATGAGCAGTTCTTC	CASSPGTTINEQFF
TRBV5-8	-	TRBJ2-3	TRBD2	TGTGCCAGCAGCTTCCGGACGGGAGGGAGCACAGATACGCAGTATTTT	CASSFRTGGSTDTQYF
TRBV5-6	few	TRBJ1-5	-	TGTGCCAGCAGCTTCGGCTATGGGAATCAGCCCCAGCATTTT	CASSFGYGNQPQHF
TRBV12-3/TRBV12-4	-	TRBJ2-7	-	TGTGCCAGCACTCAAGTCGCGGGCAGTAGGAACGAGCAGTACTTC	CASTQVAGSRNEQYF
TRBV12-3/TRBV12-4	few	TRBJ1-4	-	TGTGCCAGCAGTTTAGCGCTGGAGAATGAAAAACTGTTTTTT	CASSLALENEKLFF
TRBV7-2	many	TRBJ2-7	-	TGTGCCAGCAGCTTAGTTTGGAGGAACGAGCAGTACTTC	CASSLVWRNEQYF
TRBV13	-	TRBJ1-2	-	TGTGCCAGCAGCTCTTTGGGGCATGGCTACACCTTC	CASSSLGHGYTF
TRBV7-9	many	TRBJ2-7	TRBD2	TGTGCCAGCAGCTTAGCGGCTAGCGGCTCCTACGAGCAGTACTTC	CASSLAASGSYEQYF
TRBV20-1	few	TRBJ1-3	TRBD1	TGCAGTGCCCACAGGGGGGGTGAAAACACCATATATTTT	CSAHRGGENTIYF
TRBV5-1	-	TRBJ1-1	TRBD1	TGCGCCAGCAGCTGGACAGGTAGCACTGAAGCTTTCTTT	CASSWTGSTEAFF
TRBV28	few	TRBJ2-1	-	TGTGCCAGCAGCCCTCGGACCAACAATGAGCAGTTCTTC	CASSPRTNNEQFF
TRBV12-3/TRBV12-4	-	TRBJ2-2	-	TGTGCCAGCAGCCCTACCCCGGGACTCCGGAACACCGGGGAGCTGTTTTTT	CASSPTPGLRNTGELFF
TRBV5-1	-	TRBJ1-3	-	TGCGCCAGCAGCCCCCTCGGGGGAGGTGGAAACACCATATATTTT	CASSPLGGGGNTIYF
TRBV20-1	few	TRBJ2-7	TRBD2	TGCAGTGCTAGAGAAGCTAGCGGGAGGGCGGGCTACGAGCAGTACTTC	CSAREASGRAGYEQYF
TRBV5-6	few	TRBJ2-5	-	TGTGCCAGCAGCTTGCTCCAGGACCAAGAGACCCAGTACTTC	CASSLLQDQETQYF
TRBV5-1	-	TRBJ1-1	-	TGCGCCAGCAGCCCTCAGAGGGGTTTTCCCGGTGGCACTGAAGCTTTCTTT	CASSPQRGFPGGTEAFF
TRBV7-9	many	TRBJ1-2	-	TGTGCCAGCAGTTCTGGGGGTGGAGGCTACACCTTC	CASSSGGGGYTF